This T cell receptor (beta chain) was profiled in a study of long-term antiretroviral therapy in people with HIV (dated by TCRdb to 2021 to 2024). Background on the whole study: Collection of the earliest samples took place about a decade ahead of the 2015 WHO recommendation for immediate ART, at a time when ART was typically delayed until CD4 counts fell. This retrospective serial study examined whether starting ART and sustained HIV suppression were associated with changes in the composition and diversity of the TRB repertoire in peripheral blood. The cohort contributed roughly 190 cryopreserved PBMC samples from about 30 adults with confirmed HIV infection, collected serially over a mean of around six years (range 1-12). Of the roughly 27 participants with HIV, 10 to 11 were female. Test extractions of a monoclonal T-cell line alongside 30 to 35 polyclonal samples showed no cross-contamination during QIAcube processing.

With regard to this clone: The antigen it recognizes is unknown. No much larger clone is present one base from it, and per-base qualities are unavailable.

Results and caveats for the whole study, not just this receptor: The samples span the years 2004 to 2017, and the ART regimens used may be less effective than current regimens. A significant increase in TRB diversity was found to be associated with ART initiation, although TRB diversity was observed to remain significantly below that of transplant donor controls even after long-term ART. At every time point, the repertoire was dominated by expanded TRB clones first identified before ART initiation, although this dominance fluctuated and, in many PLHIV, declined after ART. Inferences about post-ART repertoire changes are limited because no data were available on ART adherence, viral resistance or therapy changes. Because PBMC availability was limited, only the TCR beta chain was sequenced, with no alpha chain pairing. Compared with controls, HIV repertoires had narrower CDR3 length ranges, and the network structure pointed to an antigen-experienced repertoire that shifted only slightly toward naive after ART. Because pre-ART samples had limited cell numbers, unsorted PBMC were profiled rather than sorted CD4+ and CD8+ T cells.

The immunoSEQ hsTCRB v3.0 assay was used at survey level resolution to sequence the TRB variable region. TRB sequencing targeted a depth of about 35,000-55,000 T-cell genomes per sample. TRB libraries were pooled and sequenced on an Illumina MiSeq using a v3 150-cycle kit. Turning to the authors' computational methods: Repertoire analysis ran in R within a reproducible Nextflow workflow covering QC, data transformation and analysis. LymphoSeq2, an R package for exploring AIRR-Seq data, was used to implement custom analyses. Four samples yielding fewer than 5000 total TRB sequences were excluded, leaving 150 to 200 analyzed HIV repertoires. Of the approximately 190 retained HIV repertoires, 55 to 60 were collected before and more than 120 after ART initiation. Each repertoire was downsampled to 5000 TRB nucleotide sequences, and summary statistics were averaged across 100 downsampling iterations. The analysis kept only TRB sequences whose CDR3 regions were at least seven amino acids long. Diversity was assessed using a clonality score derived from Shannon entropy and using the Gini coefficient. In the repertoire networks, any two of the top 5000 CDR3 amino acid sequences were linked whenever the two sequences differed by an edit distance of one. For TRB CDR3 amino acid sequences, antigen specificity groups and MHC restriction were predicted with GLIPH2. Known CMV, EBV, HIV or tissue antigen associations were flagged by matching CDR3 amino acid sequences against VDJdb and McPAS-TCR. Pre-ART, post-ART and control groups were compared with Wilcoxon signed-rank tests and Holm-Bonferroni correction. The source is immuneACCESS, and TCRdb retained only in-frame sequences with V and J called. Part of the clones is not carried over; for the studies checked, unresolved V genes explain less than half of this, and the remainder is unexplained. The DNA was the basis for D and trimming; V, J and clone size are from that table. The sample table shows 27,000 or so clones, and about 85% are seen once. Of the sample, approximately 8.8% falls within the top ten clones.

Including cysteine and phenylalanine, the CDR3 has 15 amino acids. Kept here is only the CDR3 DNA, which spans 45 bases and is read in frame from base 1. From a lookup of the germline V gene, CDR1 and CDR2 are SGHRS and YFSETQ. V has 4 bases trimmed and J has 0 bases trimmed; junction bases matching no gene number 3. Inclusion was restricted to participants for whom at least one PBMC sample before ART initiation and at least two post-ART samples were available. All participants with HIV were treated in the United States of America. Before DNA extraction, cryopreserved samples containing about 0.9-10 million PBMC were thawed and washed. At the time of the earliest PBMC sample for each participant with HIV, ages ranged from 23 to 54 years. PBMC samples were contributed by each participant from 1-4 timepoints before ART initiation and 2-8 timepoints after ART initiation, with a median of 7 samples. For every participant, serial HIV viral load, CD4+ T-cell count, ART history and demographic data were obtained. A Qiagen kit on a QIAcube was used to extract genomic DNA from unsorted PBMC, with samples processed in batches of 12.

The rearrangement joined TRBV5-1 to TRBJ2-2; 7 nucleotides in the junction match TRBD1. The TCR was taken from a man aged 40-49 years with HIV. The source was unsorted PBMCs, collected 4.8 to 5 years after starting antiretroviral therapy. The DNA reads as follows: TGCGCCAGCAGCCTGGGACAGTCGAACACCGGGGAGCTGTTTTTT. The resulting protein is CASSLGQSNTGELFF.